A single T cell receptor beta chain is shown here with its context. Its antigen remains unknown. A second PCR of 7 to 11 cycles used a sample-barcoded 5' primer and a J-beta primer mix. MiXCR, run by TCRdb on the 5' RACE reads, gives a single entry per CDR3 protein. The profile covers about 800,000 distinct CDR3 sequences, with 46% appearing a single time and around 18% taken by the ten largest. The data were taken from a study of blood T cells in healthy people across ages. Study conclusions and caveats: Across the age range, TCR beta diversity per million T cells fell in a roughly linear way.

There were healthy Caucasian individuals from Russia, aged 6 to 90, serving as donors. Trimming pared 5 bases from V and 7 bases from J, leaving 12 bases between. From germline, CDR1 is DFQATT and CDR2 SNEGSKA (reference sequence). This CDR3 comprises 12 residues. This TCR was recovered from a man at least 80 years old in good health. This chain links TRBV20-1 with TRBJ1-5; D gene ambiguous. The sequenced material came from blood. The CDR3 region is CSASLWGQPQHF. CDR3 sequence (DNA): TGCAGTGCTTCCCTTTGGGGACAGCCCCAGCATTTT.